A single sample is the source of the 18 T cell receptor beta chains below, sequenced in a study of Graves' ophthalmopathy and Graves' hyperthyroidism. Transcripts of RNA were the source for amplifying TCR beta CDR3 regions. After a first-round RT-PCR with HTBI primers, a second-round multiplex PCR was run. A single record per CDR3 protein comes from TCRdb applying MiXCR to the multiplex PCR reads. The sample holds about 400,000 distinct CDR3 sequences; approximately 16% are singletons and the top ten take about 1.6%. Sequenced material: peripheral blood. These receptors came from a young woman with Graves' ophthalmopathy.

This clonotype was seen many times. The rearrangement uses TRBV11-2 and TRBJ2-7; D unresolved. V was cut by 1 base and J by 9 bases, with 13 bases left in between. CDR1 SGHAT and CDR2 FQNNGV come from the germline V gene. The CDR3 spans 13 residues. The CDR3 reads CASSLVPQVLQYF. As DNA, the CDR3 is TGTGCCAGCAGCTTAGTCCCCCAAGTTTTGCAGTACTTC.

This clonotype has ten or more counts. This rearrangement joins TRBV11-2 to TRBJ1-3; D is ambiguous. CDR1 and CDR2 (germline): SGHAT, FQNNGV. V was trimmed by 5 bases and J by 2 bases, leaving 13 bases between them. CDR3 length: 15 amino acids. The CDR3 bases are TGTGCCAGCAGCCCCATCCGGGTTCCTGGAAACACCATATATTTT. Amino acid sequence: CASSPIRVPGNTIYF.

This clonotype appeared many times. The rearrangement links TRBV6-4 to TRBJ1-2; D uncertain. This CDR3 has 11 residues. The V end was cut by 5 bases, the J end by 8 bases, with 9 bases between. Germline V gene data show CDR1 as MRHNA and CDR2 as SNTAGT. CDR3 loop: CASSSPRGYTF. Written as DNA, the CDR3 is TGTGCCAGCAGTTCTCCACGGGGCTACACCTTC.

This clonotype was recorded many times. Its ends do not fully match the called genes, so a read error is possible. The J gene is TRBJ1-1, the V gene TRBV12-3 or TRBV12-4; D is perhaps TRBD1 (5 bases). The CDR3 covers 10 residues. CDR3 in DNA: TGTGCCAGCAGTTTAATGGGGGTAGTCTTT. This gives the protein CASSLMGVVF.

This clonotype showed up many times. The genes are TRBV6-5 and TRBJ1-2; no reliable D call. V was shortened by 6 bases and J by 8 bases, with 16 bases between the two germline ends. The CDR3 is made up of 13 amino acids. Germline V gene data show CDR1 as MNHEY and CDR2 as SVGAGI. The CDR3 nucleotides are TGTGCCAGCAGGCCGGACCGATCTAGGGGCTACACCTTC. Translation: CASRPDRSRGYTF.

This clonotype showed up many times. J is TRBJ1-1 and V is TRBV15; D is unresolved. CDR1 and CDR2 from the germline V gene are LNHNV and YYDKDF (reference sequence). V lost 0 bases and J lost 11, with 10 bases in between. CDR3 size: 12 residues. The CDR3 DNA reads as TGTGCCACCAGCAGAGATTTGAAAGTCGCTTTCTTT. Amino acids: CATSRDLKVAFF.

This clonotype has more than one count but fewer than ten. The chain has TRBV29-1 and TRBJ1-1; D call uncertain. The germline gives CDR1 SQVTM, CDR2 ANQGSEA. Trimming removed 4 bases from V and 0 bases from J, with 12 bases in between. The CDR3 sequence is 14 residues long. The CDR3 DNA is TGCAGCGTTGTCCCCACTAGCATGAACACTGAAGCTTTCTTT. This encodes CSVVPTSMNTEAFF.

This clonotype was recorded at least ten times. The chain couples TRBV6-5 to TRBJ2-3; D not resolved. V was clipped by 0 bases and J by 6 bases, with 13 bases between them. Germline CDR1 MNHEY, CDR2 SVGAGI. CDR3 length: 15 residues. As DNA, the CDR3 is TGTGCCAGCAGTTACTCGATGGGGTGGATGGATACGCAGTATTTT. Its protein is CASSYSMGWMDTQYF.

This rearrangement joins TRBV20-1 to TRBJ2-7; 16 bases line up with TRBD2. The trim removed 5 bases at V and 2 bases at J, leaving 6 bases unmatched. CDR3 size: 16 residues. The germline CDR1 and CDR2 sequences are DFQATT and SNEGSKA (reference sequence). CDR3 sequence: CSALGTSGRGTYEQYF. CDR3 bases: TGCAGTGCTCTCGGGACTAGCGGGAGGGGTACCTACGAGCAGTACTTC.

This clonotype was found many times. CDR3 loop: CASSYPGTPTGNTIYF. DNA for the CDR3: TGTGCCAGCAGTTACCCTGGGACCCCGACTGGAAACACCATATATTTT. The chain employs TRBV6-2 or TRBV6-3 and TRBJ1-3, with a weak D call TRBD1 (5 bases). V dropped 2 bases and J dropped 2 bases, with 13 bases sitting between them. The CDR3 spans 16 residues. Germline V CDR1 and CDR2: MNHEY, SVGEGT.

This clonotype was detected many times. V is TRBV7-9 and J is TRBJ2-5; D unresolved. Trimming took off 5 bases at V and 10 bases at J, with 14 bases between the two ends. The CDR3 spans 12 residues. Germline lookup yields CDR1 SEHNR and CDR2 FQNEAQ (reference sequence). For the CDR3, the DNA is TGTGCCAGCAGCCCTGCCCCGGACGGCCAGTACTTC. As protein: CASSPAPDGQYF.

This clonotype came up many times. V usage is TRBV6-5 and J usage is TRBJ1-5; perhaps TRBD1 as D (6 bases). The CDR3 runs 13 residues. Germline CDR1 and CDR2: MNHEY and SVGAGI. The V end was cut by 8 bases, the J end by 5 bases, with 13 bases between. Written as DNA, the CDR3 is TGTGCCAGCGGTCAGGGGAACTATCAGCCCCAGCATTTT. Translating gives CASGQGNYQPQHF.

This clonotype was observed at least ten times. CDR3 protein: CAISELGTTEAFF. The CDR3 nucleotides are TGTGCCATCAGTGAGCTTGGGACAACTGAAGCTTTCTTT. The rearrangement joins TRBV10-3 to TRBJ1-1; a weak D match, TRBD1 (6 bases). V lost 2 bases, J lost 5 bases, and 9 bases lay in between. The CDR3 length is 13 residues. In germline, CDR1 is ENHRY, CDR2 SYGVKD.

This clonotype was counted ten times or more. The CDR3 DNA reads TGCAGTGCTAGGGCGGGGGCCGGCGCGACCCAGTACTTC. Amino acid sequence: CSARAGAGATQYF. The rearrangement links TRBV20-1 to TRBJ2-5; the D gene is possibly TRBD2 (7 bases). CDR3 length: 13 residues. CDR1 and CDR2 (germline): DFQATT, SNEGSKA (reference sequence). The ends were cut back, 3 bases at V and 7 bases at J, with 15 bases in the middle.

This clonotype was counted many times. This chain links TRBV11-2 with TRBJ2-4, with D perhaps matching TRBD1 (5 bases). Germline-derived CDR1 and CDR2 are SGHAT and FQNNGV. The V and J ends lost 5 bases and 3 bases respectively, with 23 bases between them. The CDR3 runs to 18 residues. The CDR3 DNA is TGTGCCAGCAGCCCACGGTGGGGCGGTTCAGTTGGCAAAAACATTCAGTACTTC. Translating gives CASSPRWGGSVGKNIQYF.

This clonotype came up many times. The V gene is TRBV29-1, the J gene TRBJ1-1, with D possibly TRBD1 on 6 matching bases. The length of the CDR3 is 13 residues. The germline V gene encodes CDR1 SQVTM and CDR2 ANQGSEA. The V gene lost 5 bases and the J gene lost 2 bases, with 12 bases spanning the gap. CDR3 region: CSVQQGGNTEAFF. In DNA, the CDR3 is TGCAGCGTTCAACAGGGTGGAAACACTGAAGCTTTCTTT.

This clonotype was counted many times. V usage is TRBV13 and J usage is TRBJ2-7; the match to TRBD2 covers 11 bases. Germline assignment: CDR1 PRHDT and CDR2 FYEKMQ (reference sequence). This CDR3 has 16 amino acids. V dropped 5 bases and J dropped 2; count of bases not matched to a gene: 8. CDR3 in DNA: TGTGCCAGCAGCCGCGGACTAGCGGGCGGGACCTACGAGCAGTACTTC. As protein: CASSRGLAGGTYEQYF. The complete variable domain, with remaining parts taken from reference TRBV13 and TRBJ2-7, reads AAGVIQSPRHLIKEKRETATLKCYPIPRHDTVYWYQQGPGQDPQFLISFYEKMQSDKGSIPDRFSAQQFSDYHSELNMSSLELGDSALYFCASSRGLAGGTYEQYFGPGTRLTVT.

Many counts were recorded for this clonotype. V gene TRBV6-2 or TRBV6-3 combines with J gene TRBJ1-2; D remains ambiguous. The CDR3 runs 12 residues. Trimming removed 6 bases at V and 7 bases at J, with 12 bases between. CDR1 and CDR2 (germline): MNHEY, SVGEGT. CDR3: CASSPGLGGYTF. CDR3 DNA sequence: TGTGCCAGCAGCCCCGGGCTCGGTGGCTACACCTTC.